This note documents a single T cell receptor beta chain sequence. The CDR3 contains 13 residues. V gave up 11 bases and J gave up 5 bases, with 16 bases separating them. The germline CDR1 and CDR2 sequences are SNHLY and FYNNEI. The source of the sample is a study of blood T cell repertoires in COVID-19. At the level of the study: From T cells, B-cell-depleted T cells, or PBMCs came the material, which was cDNA or gDNA.

Assignment of participants to cohorts was predicated upon participant-reported clinical history. Some clones are missing from TCRdb's copy, which holds only in-frame ones; the method was immunoSEQ multiplex PCR. The sample contains some 250,000 clones, roughly 90% of which appear only once. The origin of this receptor is a woman in her forties with acute COVID-19. The specimen was PBMCs or T cells enriched from blood (not recorded which). This chain joins TRBV2 and TRBJ1-5; D is ambiguous. The CDR3 loop reads CASRSILDQPQHF. The CDR3 DNA follows: TGTGCCTCCCGGTCGATCCTGGATCAGCCCCAGCATTTT.